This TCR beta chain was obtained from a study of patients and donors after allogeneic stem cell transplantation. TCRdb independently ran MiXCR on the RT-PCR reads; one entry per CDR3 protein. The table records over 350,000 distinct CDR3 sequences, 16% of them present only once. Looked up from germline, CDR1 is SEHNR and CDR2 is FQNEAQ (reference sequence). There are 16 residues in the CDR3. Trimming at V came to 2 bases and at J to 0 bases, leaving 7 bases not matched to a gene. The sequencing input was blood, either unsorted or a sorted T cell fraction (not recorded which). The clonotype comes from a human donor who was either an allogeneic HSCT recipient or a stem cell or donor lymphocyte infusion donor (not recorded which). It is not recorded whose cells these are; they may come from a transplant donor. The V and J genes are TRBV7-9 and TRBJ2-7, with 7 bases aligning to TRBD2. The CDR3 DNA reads TGTGCCAGCAGCTTAATCTGGCGGGAGAGCTCCTACGAGCAGTACTTC. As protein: CASSLIWRESSYEQYF. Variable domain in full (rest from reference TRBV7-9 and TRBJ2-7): DTGVSQNPRHKITKRGQNVTFRCDPISEHNRLYWYRQTLGQGPEFLTYFQNEAQLEKSRLLSDRFSAERPKGSFSTLEIQRTEQGDSAMYLCASSLIWRESSYEQYFGPGTRLTVT.